The rows below give T cell receptor beta chains drawn from one sample of a study of T cells in Graves' hyperthyroidism and ophthalmopathy. MiXCR, run by TCRdb on the multiplex PCR reads, gives a single entry per CDR3 protein. The sample comprises approximately 490,000 distinct CDR3 sequences, under 25% of which are singletons, and about half rests with the top ten. The sample comprised blood. These receptors came from a woman aged 70-85 years with Graves' ophthalmopathy. Each CDR3 is given with its conserved first and last residue. The order of the fields is D gene, V gene, J gene, clone size, CDR3 DNA, CDR3 protein. A D gene is named only where the DNA matches it firmly. Clone size is not always given. Where it is, it says once, few, many or a class for expanded clones.

NA	TRBV12-3/TRBV12-4	TRBJ1-3	many	TGTGCCAGCAGCCATCGAGTCCTTATCGGAAACACCATATATTTT	CASSHRVLIGNTIYF
NA	TRBV6-2/TRBV6-3	TRBJ2-1	few	TGTGCCAGCAGTTATGTAGGAGGGCCCTTCAATGAGCAGTTCTTC	CASSYVGGPFNEQFF
NA	TRBV29-1	TRBJ1-2	many	TGCAGCGTTGATCCGACCCATGGGGGCCACGGCTACACCTTC	CSVDPTHGGHGYTF
TRBD2	TRBV11-2	TRBJ2-7	few	TGTGCCAACAGCTTAGAGGGGGGACTAGCGGGCTACGAGCAGTACTTC	CANSLEGGLAGYEQYF
TRBD1	TRBV28	TRBJ2-5	NA	TGTGCCAGCAGTCCCCCCGGGACAGGGGTTATCTTAGTAGAGACCCAGTACTTC	CASSPPGTGVILVETQYF
TRBD1	TRBV18	TRBJ1-1	few	TGTGCCAGCTCAACACAGGGGGCGTTCGTAGCTTTCTTT	CASSTQGAFVAFF
TRBD1	TRBV12-5	TRBJ2-7	few	TGTGCTAGTGGTTTTAGGGACAGGGGTTCCTACGAGCAGTACTTC	CASGFRDRGSYEQYF
TRBD1	TRBV20-1	TRBJ1-2	NA	TGCAGTGCTAGAGTCGGACAGGTCGGCTACACCTTC	CSARVGQVGYTF
NA	TRBV5-5	TRBJ1-6	NA	TGTGCCAGCAGCTTTGCTCCAAACGGGGTGGCGGGACCCCTCCACTTT	CASSFAPNGVAGPLHF
NA	TRBV12-3/TRBV12-4	TRBJ1-5	many	TGTGCCAGCAGGCTAGGAGGGGCCAATCAGCCCCAGCATTTT	CASRLGGANQPQHF
NA	TRBV7-2	TRBJ2-3	many	TGTGCCAGCAGCTGGGAAGGGTTGGATACGCAGTATTTT	CASSWEGLDTQYF
NA	TRBV28	TRBJ1-5	few	TGTGCCAGCACAAGCGGCTTTAGCAATCAGCCCCAGCATTTT	CASTSGFSNQPQHF
NA	TRBV7-2	TRBJ2-1	NA	TGTGCCAGCAGCCGCGTTGGGGATATTTCCTACAATGAGCAGTTCTTC	CASSRVGDISYNEQFF
NA	TRBV19	TRBJ1-2	NA	TGTGCCAGTAGTACGGGAGGGGTTTCATATGGCTACACCTTC	CASSTGGVSYGYTF
TRBD2	TRBV27	TRBJ2-2	NA	TGTGCCAGCAAATGGACTAGCGGGAAAGTCACGAACACCGGGGAGCTGTTTTTT	CASKWTSGKVTNTGELFF
TRBD1	TRBV19	TRBJ1-1	NA	TGTGCCAGTGGTGCGGGGGGACAGCTCAGAATGAACACTGAAGCTTTCTTT	CASGAGGQLRMNTEAFF
TRBD1	TRBV6-6	TRBJ2-7	NA	TGTGCCAGCAGTTACTCGACAGGGTACTACGAGCAGTACTTC	CASSYSTGYYEQYF
NA	TRBV30	TRBJ2-2	many	TGTGCCTGGAGCGTATCGACAGGGCTGTTTTTT	CAWSVSTGLFF
TRBD1	TRBV12-3/TRBV12-4	TRBJ2-7	NA	TGTGCCAGCACTGGGACAGGGGGCTCCTACGAGCAGTACTTC	CASTGTGGSYEQYF
NA	TRBV27	TRBJ1-2	many	TGTGCCAGCAGCCCTTCTCAGTTGAACTATGGCTACACCTTC	CASSPSQLNYGYTF
NA	TRBV19	TRBJ2-1	NA	TGTGCCAGTAGTAGTTTAAGGACGCGTAACTACAATGAGCAGTTCTTC	CASSSLRTRNYNEQFF
NA	TRBV20-1	TRBJ2-1	NA	TGCAGTGCTAGGATTGTGAATGAGCAGTTCTTC	CSARIVNEQFF
TRBD1	TRBV5-4	TRBJ2-1	few	TGTGCCAGCACGGGACAGGGTAACAATGAGCAGTTCTTC	CASTGQGNNEQFF
TRBD1	TRBV6-9	TRBJ2-2	NA	TGTGCCAGCAGTTATGTGGGCCAGGGGGCGGGAACCGGGGAGCTGTTTTTT	CASSYVGQGAGTGELFF
TRBD2	TRBV7-2	TRBJ2-7	few	TGTGCCAGCAGCTTAGCCGGAGCGGGAAGCCACGAGCAGTACTTC	CASSLAGAGSHEQYF
NA	TRBV11-1	TRBJ2-2	NA	TGTGCCAGCAGCTTAGTTGTCGGGGAGCTGTTTTTT	CASSLVVGELFF
NA	TRBV2	TRBJ2-2	many	TGTGCCACCACTACGGCGGGGGAGCTGTTTTTT	CATTTAGELFF
TRBD1	TRBV20-1	TRBJ2-7	NA	TGCAGTGCTAGAGTTAAGGGACAGGGGGTTACCTACGAGCAGTACTTC	CSARVKGQGVTYEQYF
TRBD1	TRBV30	TRBJ1-1	NA	TGTGCCTGGGAGGAGGACAGGGGCACTGAAGCTTTCTTT	CAWEEDRGTEAFF
NA	TRBV7-6	TRBJ1-2	few	TGTGCCAGCTCCTCAGGGAGGGACTATGGCTACACCTTC	CASSSGRDYGYTF
TRBD2	TRBV6-2/TRBV6-3	TRBJ2-7	few	TGTGCCAGCAGTTACCCGGGAGGCAACCCCTACGAGCAGTACTTC	CASSYPGGNPYEQYF
NA	TRBV9	TRBJ1-1	NA	TGTGCCAGCAGCGCCGCCCCGAACACTGAAGCTTTCTTT	CASSAAPNTEAFF
NA	TRBV3-1	TRBJ1-5	few	TGTGCCAGCAGCCAAGATCTTCTGGGTCAGCCCCAGCATTTT	CASSQDLLGQPQHF
NA	TRBV28	TRBJ1-2	few	TGTGCCAGCAGCCTAAGGGGGGGGGGGTGGTATGGCTACACCTTC	CASSLRGGGWYGYTF
TRBD2	TRBV10-2	TRBJ2-7	NA	TGCGCCAGCCAAGCTGGGACTAGCGGGAGCGGAGGCTACGAGCAGTACTTC	CASQAGTSGSGGYEQYF
TRBD1	TRBV6-2/TRBV6-3	TRBJ2-2	few	TGTGCCAGCACTGTCATCCGGGGACAGGGGGCGCGAACCGGGGAGCTGTTTTTT	CASTVIRGQGARTGELFF
TRBD2	TRBV27	TRBJ2-1	few	TGTGCCAGCACCATAGCAGCGGGAGGGATTTCCTACAATGAGCAGTTCTTC	CASTIAAGGISYNEQFF
NA	TRBV6-1	TRBJ2-1	NA	TGTGCCACCACCCTTAGGGGGGCATGGGAGCAGTTCTTC	CATTLRGAWEQFF
NA	TRBV10-3	TRBJ1-4	NA	TGTGCCGTTCAATTCGGGGCTAATGAAAAACTGTTTTTT	CAVQFGANEKLFF
NA	TRBV7-3	TRBJ2-1	many	TGTGCCAGCAGCCTCCCCAGTCTAGATGAGCAGTTCTTC	CASSLPSLDEQFF
NA	TRBV15	TRBJ1-1	many	TGTGCCACCAGCGCCAGACGGACTACCACTGAAGCTTTCTTT	CATSARRTTTEAFF
NA	TRBV6-2/TRBV6-3	TRBJ2-7	many	TGTGCCAGCAGTCCGGACGGGACAACCGACTACGAGCAGTACTTC	CASSPDGTTDYEQYF